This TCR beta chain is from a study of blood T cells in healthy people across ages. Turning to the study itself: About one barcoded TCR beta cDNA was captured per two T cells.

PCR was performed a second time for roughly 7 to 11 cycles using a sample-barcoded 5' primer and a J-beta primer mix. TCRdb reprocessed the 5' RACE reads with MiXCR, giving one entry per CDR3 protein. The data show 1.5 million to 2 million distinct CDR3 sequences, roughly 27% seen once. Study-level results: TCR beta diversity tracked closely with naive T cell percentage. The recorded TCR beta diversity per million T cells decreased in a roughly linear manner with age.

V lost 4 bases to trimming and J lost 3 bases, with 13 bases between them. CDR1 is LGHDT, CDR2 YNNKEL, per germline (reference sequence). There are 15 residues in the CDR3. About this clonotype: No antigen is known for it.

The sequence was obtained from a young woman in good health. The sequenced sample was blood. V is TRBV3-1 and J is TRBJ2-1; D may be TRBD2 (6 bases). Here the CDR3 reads CASSRRGIYYNEQFF. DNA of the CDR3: TGTGCCAGCAGCCGGAGGGGAATATACTACAATGAGCAGTTCTTC.